The clone carrying this T cell receptor beta chain was recorded at least ten times. The entry originates in a study of metastatic and nonmetastatic thyroid tumors. Trimming removed 0 bases from V and 6 bases from J, with 12 bases in between. The germline V gene encodes CDR1 SGHRS and CDR2 YFSETQ. This CDR3 has 14 residues. TCRdb re-called clones from the PCR reads using MiXCR. The table shows tens of thousands of clones, with about 30% occurring only once. Each patient went into thyroid surgery without having received any treatment. The source of this sequence is a female donor with papillary thyroid cancer or a benign thyroid nodule (not recorded which). Some clones in this sample may be carry-over from other donors' samples. Sequencing used blood. The genes are TRBV5-1 and TRBJ1-2; D perhaps matches TRBD1 (6 bases). CDR3 loop: CASSLEGYRDGYTF. CDR3 coding DNA: TGCGCCAGCAGCTTGGAAGGGTACAGGGATGGCTACACCTTC. Combining the CDR3 with reference TRBV5-1 and TRBJ1-2 gives the whole variable domain KAGVTQTPRYLIKTRGQQVTLSCSPISGHRSVSWYQQTPGQGLQFLFEYFSETQRNKGNFPGRFSGRQFSNSRSEMNVSTLELGDSALYLCASSLEGYRDGYTFGSGTRLTVV.